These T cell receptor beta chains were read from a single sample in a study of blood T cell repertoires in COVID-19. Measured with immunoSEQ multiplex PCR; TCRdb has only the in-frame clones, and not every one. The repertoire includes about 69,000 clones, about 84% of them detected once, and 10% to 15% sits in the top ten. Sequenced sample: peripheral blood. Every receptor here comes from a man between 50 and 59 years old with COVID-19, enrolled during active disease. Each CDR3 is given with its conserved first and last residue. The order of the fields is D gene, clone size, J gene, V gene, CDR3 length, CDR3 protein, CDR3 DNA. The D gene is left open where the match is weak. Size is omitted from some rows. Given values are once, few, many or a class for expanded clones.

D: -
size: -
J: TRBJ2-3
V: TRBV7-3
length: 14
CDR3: CASSLGSSTDTQYF
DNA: TGTGCCAGCAGCTTGGGCAGTAGCACAGATACGCAGTATTTT

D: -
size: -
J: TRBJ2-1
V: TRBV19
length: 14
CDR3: CASSMGGSYNEQFF
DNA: TGTGCCAGTAGTATGGGGGGCTCCTACAATGAGCAGTTCTTC

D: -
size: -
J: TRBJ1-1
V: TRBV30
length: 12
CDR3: CAWSVAGPEAFF
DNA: TGTGCCTGGAGTGTAGCGGGACCTGAAGCTTTCTTT

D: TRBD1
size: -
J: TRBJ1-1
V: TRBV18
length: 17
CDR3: CASFNPGTGAMNTEAFF
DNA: TGTGCCAGCTTCAACCCCGGGACAGGGGCGATGAACACTGAAGCTTTCTTT

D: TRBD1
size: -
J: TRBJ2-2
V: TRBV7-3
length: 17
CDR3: CASSLISSTGKDGELFF
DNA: TGTGCCAGCAGCTTAATCAGTTCGACAGGGAAGGACGGGGAGCTGTTTTTT

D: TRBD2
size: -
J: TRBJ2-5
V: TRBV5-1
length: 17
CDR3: CASSGGTSGVGVETQYF
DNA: TGCGCCAGCAGCGGGGGGACTAGCGGGGTTGGAGTAGAGACCCAGTACTTC

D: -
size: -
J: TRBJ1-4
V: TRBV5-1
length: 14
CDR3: CASRLLATNEKLFF
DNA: TGCGCCAGCAGACTTCTTGCAACTAATGAAAAACTGTTTTTT

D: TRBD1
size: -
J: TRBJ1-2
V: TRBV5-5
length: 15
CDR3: CASRTGTAPNYGYTF
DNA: TGTGCCAGCAGGACCGGGACAGCTCCTAACTATGGCTACACCTTC

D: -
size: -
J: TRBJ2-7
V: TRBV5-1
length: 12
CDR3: CASGGPAGEQYF
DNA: TGCGCCTCAGGGGGGCCCGCGGGCGAGCAGTACTTC

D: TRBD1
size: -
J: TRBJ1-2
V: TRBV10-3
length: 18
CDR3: CAISEYRPGQGKLSGYTF
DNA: TGTGCCATCAGTGAGTACCGTCCGGGACAGGGAAAATTAAGCGGCTACACCTTC

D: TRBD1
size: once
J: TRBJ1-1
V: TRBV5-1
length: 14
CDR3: CASSYDRDGDEAFF
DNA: TGCGCCAGCAGCTACGACAGGGACGGTGATGAAGCTTTCTTT

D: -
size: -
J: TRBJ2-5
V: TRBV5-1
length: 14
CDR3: CASSPGSGVETQYF
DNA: TGCGCCAGCAGCCCAGGATCGGGGGTGGAGACCCAGTACTTC

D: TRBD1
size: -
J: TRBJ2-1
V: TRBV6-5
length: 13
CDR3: CARKGGLDNEQFF
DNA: TGTGCACGAAAAGGGGGCTTGGACAATGAGCAGTTCTTC

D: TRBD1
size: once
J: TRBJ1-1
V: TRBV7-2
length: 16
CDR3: CASSYTGTGANTEAFF
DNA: TGTGCCAGCAGCTACACCGGGACAGGGGCTAACACTGAAGCTTTCTTT

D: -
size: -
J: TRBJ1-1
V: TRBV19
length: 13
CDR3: CASSISVNTEAFF
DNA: TGTGCCAGTAGTATATCAGTGAACACTGAAGCTTTCTTT

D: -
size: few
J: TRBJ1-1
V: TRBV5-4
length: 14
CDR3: CASSLVGQNTEAFF
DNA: TGTGCCAGCAGCTTGGTAGGACAGAACACTGAAGCTTTCTTT

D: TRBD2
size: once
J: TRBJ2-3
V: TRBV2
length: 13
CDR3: CAKPGLDTDTQYF
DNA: TGTGCCAAACCGGGACTAGACACAGATACGCAGTATTTT

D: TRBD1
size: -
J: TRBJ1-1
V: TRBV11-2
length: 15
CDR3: CASRSLTGRNTEAFF
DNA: TGTGCCAGCAGATCCTTGACAGGGAGGAACACTGAAGCTTTCTTT

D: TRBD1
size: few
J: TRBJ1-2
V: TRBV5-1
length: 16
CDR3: CASSLDVGQTHRGYTF
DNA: TGCGCCAGCAGCTTGGATGTGGGACAGACTCATAGAGGCTACACCTTC

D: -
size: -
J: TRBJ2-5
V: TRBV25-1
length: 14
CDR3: CASSWARQQETQYF
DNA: TGTGCCAGCAGTTGGGCCCGACAGCAAGAGACCCAGTACTTC

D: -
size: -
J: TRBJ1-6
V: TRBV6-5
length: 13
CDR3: CASNDRFNSPLHF
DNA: TGTGCCAGCAACGACAGGTTCAATTCACCCCTCCACTTT

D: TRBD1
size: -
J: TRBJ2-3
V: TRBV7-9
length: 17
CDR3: CASSLEVGDSVGDTQYF
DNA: TGTGCCAGCAGCTTAGAAGTAGGGGACAGCGTCGGTGATACGCAGTATTTT

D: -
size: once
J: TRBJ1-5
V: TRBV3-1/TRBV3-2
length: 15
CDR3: CASSQDAQGHQPQHF
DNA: TGTGCCAGCAGCCAAGATGCGCAGGGCCATCAGCCCCAGCATTTT

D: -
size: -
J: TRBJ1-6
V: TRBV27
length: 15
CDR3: CASSLSYQVHSPLHF
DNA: TGTGCCAGCAGTTTATCGTACCAGGTGCATTCACCCCTCCACTTT

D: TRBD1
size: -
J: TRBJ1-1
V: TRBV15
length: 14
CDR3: CATSRQGLSTEAFF
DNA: TGTGCCACCAGTCGACAGGGTTTGAGCACTGAAGCTTTCTTT

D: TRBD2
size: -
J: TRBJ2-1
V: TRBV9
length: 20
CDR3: CASSIGTGLAGGREFDEQFF
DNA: TGTGCCAGCAGCATCGGAACGGGACTAGCGGGGGGGCGCGAATTCGATGAGCAGTTCTTC

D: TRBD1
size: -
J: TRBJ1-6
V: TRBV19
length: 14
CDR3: CASSIQGGNSPLHF
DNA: TGTGCCAGTAGTATACAGGGGGGTAATTCACCCCTCCACTTT

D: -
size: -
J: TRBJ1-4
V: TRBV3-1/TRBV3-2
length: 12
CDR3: CASSQSSEKLFF
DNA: TGTGCCAGCAGCCAATCCAGTGAAAAACTGTTTTTT

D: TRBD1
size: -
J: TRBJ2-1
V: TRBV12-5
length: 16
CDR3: CASGLGTGFSYNEQFF
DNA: TGTGCTAGTGGTTTGGGGACAGGGTTTTCCTACAATGAGCAGTTCTTC

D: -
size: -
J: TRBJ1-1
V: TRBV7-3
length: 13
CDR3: CASSATVNTEAFF
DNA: TGTGCCAGCAGCGCGACAGTGAACACTGAAGCTTTCTTT

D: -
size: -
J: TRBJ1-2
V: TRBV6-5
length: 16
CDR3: CASSYSYTGQVYGYTF
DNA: TGTGCCAGCAGTTACTCATACACGGGACAAGTTTATGGCTACACCTTC

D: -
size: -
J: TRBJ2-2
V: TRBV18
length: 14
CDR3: CASSRGTDTGELFF
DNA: TGTGCCAGCTCTAGGGGTACAGACACCGGGGAGCTGTTTTTT

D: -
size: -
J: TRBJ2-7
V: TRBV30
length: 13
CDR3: CAWRIGGAYEQYF
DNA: TGTGCCTGGAGAATCGGGGGAGCCTACGAGCAGTACTTC

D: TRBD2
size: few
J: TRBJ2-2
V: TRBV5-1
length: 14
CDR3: CASRGTTNTGELFF
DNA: TGCGCCAGCAGAGGGACTACTAACACCGGGGAGCTGTTTTTT

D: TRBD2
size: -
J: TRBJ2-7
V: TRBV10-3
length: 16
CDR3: CAISESIAGNSYEQYF
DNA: TGTGCCATCAGTGAGTCTATAGCGGGGAACTCCTACGAGCAGTACTTC

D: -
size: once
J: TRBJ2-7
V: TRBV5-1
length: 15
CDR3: CASSLVGTQGAEQYF
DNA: TGCGCCAGCAGCTTGGTGGGGACTCAAGGTGCCGAGCAGTACTTC

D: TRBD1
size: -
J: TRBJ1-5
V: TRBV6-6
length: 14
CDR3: CASSQGQPYQPQHF
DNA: TGTGCCAGCAGCCAGGGACAGCCTTATCAGCCCCAGCATTTT

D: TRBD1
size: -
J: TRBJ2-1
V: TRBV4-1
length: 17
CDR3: CASSQDRPGQGSGEQFF
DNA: TGCGCCAGCAGCCAAGATCGCCCGGGACAGGGGTCGGGTGAGCAGTTCTTC

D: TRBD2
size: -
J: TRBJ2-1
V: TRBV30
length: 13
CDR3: CAWKRGLDNEQFF
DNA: TGTGCCTGGAAGAGAGGACTAGACAATGAGCAGTTCTTC

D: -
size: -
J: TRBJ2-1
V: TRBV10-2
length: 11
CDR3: CASSEFRRQFF
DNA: TGCGCCAGCAGTGAATTTCGGAGGCAGTTCTTC

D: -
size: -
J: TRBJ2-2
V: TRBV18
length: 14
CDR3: CASSPPLNTGELFF
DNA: TGTGCCAGCTCACCACCCCTGAACACCGGGGAGCTGTTTTTT

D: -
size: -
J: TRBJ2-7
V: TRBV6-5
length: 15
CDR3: CAAGIGGRVSYEQYF
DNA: TGTGCGGCGGGAATAGGGGGCAGGGTCTCCTACGAGCAGTACTTC

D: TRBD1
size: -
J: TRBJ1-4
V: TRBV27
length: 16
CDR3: CASSISDRAGGEKLFF
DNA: TGTGCCAGCAGTATTTCGGACAGGGCGGGCGGTGAAAAACTGTTTTTT

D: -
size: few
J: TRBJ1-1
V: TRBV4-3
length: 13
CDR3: CASSQNVRAEAFF
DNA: TGCGCCAGCAGCCAAAACGTTCGGGCTGAAGCTTTCTTT

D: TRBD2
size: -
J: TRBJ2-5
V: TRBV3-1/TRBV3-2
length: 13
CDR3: CASSRQGGETQYF
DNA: TGTGCCAGCAGCCGCCAGGGAGGGGAGACCCAGTACTTC

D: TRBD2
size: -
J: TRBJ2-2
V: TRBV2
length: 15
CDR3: CASRGRSSGTGELFF
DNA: TGTGCCAGCAGGGGGAGGTCTAGCGGTACCGGGGAGCTGTTTTTT

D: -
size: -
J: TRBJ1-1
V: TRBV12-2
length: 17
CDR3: CASRSRRGRWFWTEAFF
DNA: TGTGCAAGTCGCTCCCGCAGGGGCAGGTGGTTTTGGACTGAAGCTTTCTTT

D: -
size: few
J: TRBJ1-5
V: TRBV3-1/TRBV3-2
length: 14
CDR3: CASSQVADNQPQHF
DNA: TGTGCCAGCAGCCAAGTGGCAGATAATCAGCCCCAGCATTTT

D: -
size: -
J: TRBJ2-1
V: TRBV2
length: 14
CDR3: CASSPGTLGGEQFF
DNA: TGTGCCAGCAGTCCCGGGACTCTTGGAGGTGAGCAGTTCTTC

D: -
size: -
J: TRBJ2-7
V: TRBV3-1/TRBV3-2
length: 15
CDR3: CASSQDLGPPYEQYF
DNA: TGTGCCAGCAGCCAAGATCTCGGTCCCCCCTACGAGCAGTACTTC

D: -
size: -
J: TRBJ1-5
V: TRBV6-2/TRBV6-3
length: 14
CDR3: CASSYTGLSQPQHF
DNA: TGTGCCAGCAGTTACACAGGGTTAAGTCAGCCCCAGCATTTT

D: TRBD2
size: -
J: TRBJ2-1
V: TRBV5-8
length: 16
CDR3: CASSVRLAGGYNEQFF
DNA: TGTGCCAGCAGCGTTCGACTAGCGGGGGGGTACAATGAGCAGTTCTTC

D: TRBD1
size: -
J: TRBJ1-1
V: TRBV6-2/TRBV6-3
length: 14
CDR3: CASSTRQGNTEAFF
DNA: TGTGCCAGCAGTACGAGACAGGGGAACACTGAAGCTTTCTTT

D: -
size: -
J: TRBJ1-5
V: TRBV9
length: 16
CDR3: CASSPPGLEDNQPQHF
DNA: TGTGCCAGCAGCCCCCCAGGGCTGGAAGATAATCAGCCCCAGCATTTT

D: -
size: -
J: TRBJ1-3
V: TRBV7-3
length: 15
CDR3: CASSKGDSSGNTIYF
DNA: TGTGCCAGCAGCAAGGGGGATTCTAGTGGAAACACCATATATTTT

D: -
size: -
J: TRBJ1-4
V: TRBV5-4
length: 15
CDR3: CASSPQTGTNEKLFF
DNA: TGTGCCAGCAGCCCACAGACAGGAACTAATGAAAAACTGTTTTTT